This T cell receptor beta chain derives from a study of PD-1 blockade in classical Hodgkin lymphoma. Across the whole study: Patients were treated with nivolumab at 3 mg/kg, and this was given intravenously every 2 weeks.

Assay used: immunoSEQ multiplex PCR; TCRdb lists only in-frame clones, some missing. The sample shows about 20,000 clones, about nine tenths of them seen only once. Documented time point: cycle 4 day 1 (C4D1), after 5 to 7 weeks of nivolumab. Patients all relapsed after autologous stem cell transplantation, and there was variation in brentuximab vedotin exposure. By magnetic negative selection, CD8+ T cells were isolated from the thawed PBMCs. As to this clone: Its antigen is as yet unknown.

Study outcomes and limitations: Newly diagnosed patients were reported to exhibit reduced baseline TCR diversity relative to healthy donors. At C4D1, TCR diversity had climbed significantly for CD4+ cells, though not for CD8+ cells. Baseline diversity was lower in partial responders and progressors than complete responders.

The germline gives CDR1 SGHTS, CDR2 YDEGEE. CDR3 length: 14 residues. The V and J ends lost 2 bases and 6 bases respectively, with 13 bases between them. The V and J genes are TRBV5-8 and TRBJ2-3; the D gene is possibly TRBD1 (5 bases). The source is a human donor with classical Hodgkin lymphoma. The sequencing used CD8+ T cells from blood, collected before the fourth cycle of nivolumab. CDR3 in amino acids: CASSFGQGMDTQYF. The CDR3 coding sequence is TGTGCCAGCAGCTTCGGGCAGGGAATGGATACGCAGTATTTT.